The source of this TCR beta chain is a study of cytomegalovirus exposure and HLA in healthy donors. The study, taken as a whole, reports: HLA allele associations emerged for 15,000 to 20,000 TCR beta sequences in a later analysis, at 0.05 false discovery rate.

The germline V gene encodes CDR1 MNHNS and CDR2 SASEGT. Trimming pared 6 bases from V and 4 bases from J, leaving 15 bases between. The CDR3 is 14 residues long. To note about this clone: Its antigen is unknown.

The PCR was carried out with 60 Vbeta primers and 13 Jbeta primers. In the authors' workflow: An analysis that came later counted tens of millions of unique TCR beta chains, roughly 11 million shared. Sequencing used immunoSEQ multiplex PCR; TCRdb keeps in-frame clones, though not all of them. Clone size and the V and J calls come from that table; the DNA yielded D and trimming. The table lists 55,000 to 70,000 clones, more than 70% of them singletons. Among the donors, all were healthy bone marrow donors. The gene calls are TRBV6-1 and TRBJ1-2; tentative D call: TRBD1 (6 bases). The sequence came from a male donor in good health and CMV-seronegative. The sample taken for sequencing was PBMCs. CDR3 sequence reads: CASRKAQGSYGYTF. As DNA, the CDR3 is TGTGCCAGCAGGAAAGCACAGGGTTCCTATGGCTACACCTTC.